This T cell receptor beta chain was identified during a study of blood T cells in healthy people across ages. Germline CDR1 LGHDT, CDR2 YNNKEL (reference sequence). V was pared by 0 bases and J by 1 base, with 7 bases between. The CDR3 totals 15 residues. Next came a second PCR, run for about 6 to 11 cycles, which used a sample-barcoded 5' primer along with a J-beta primer mix. Each CDR3 protein is one row after TCRdb ran MiXCR on the 5' RACE reads. The table shows over a million distinct CDR3 sequences, with 40% to 50% occurring only once. The receptor comes from a woman aged 60-75 years in good health. Specimen: blood. The chain joins TRBV3-1 to TRBJ2-1, with no clear D. CDR3 nucleotides: TGTGCCAGCAGCCAAGATGGCGGATCCTACAATGAGCAGTTCTTC. This sequence encodes CASSQDGGSYNEQFF.